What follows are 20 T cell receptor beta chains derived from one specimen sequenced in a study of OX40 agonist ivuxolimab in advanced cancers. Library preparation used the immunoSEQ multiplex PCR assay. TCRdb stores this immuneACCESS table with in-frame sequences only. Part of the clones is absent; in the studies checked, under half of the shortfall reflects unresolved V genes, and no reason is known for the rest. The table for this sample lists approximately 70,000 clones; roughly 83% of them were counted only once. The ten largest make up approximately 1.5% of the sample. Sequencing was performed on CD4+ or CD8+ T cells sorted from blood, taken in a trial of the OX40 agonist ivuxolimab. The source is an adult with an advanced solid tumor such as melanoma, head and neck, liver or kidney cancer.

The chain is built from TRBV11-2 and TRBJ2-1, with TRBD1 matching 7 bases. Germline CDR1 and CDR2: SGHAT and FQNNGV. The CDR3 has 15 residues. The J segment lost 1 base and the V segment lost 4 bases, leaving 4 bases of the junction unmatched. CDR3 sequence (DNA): TGTGCCAGCAGCTATAGGGGGCTATCCTACAATGAGCAGTTCTTC. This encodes CASSYRGLSYNEQFF.

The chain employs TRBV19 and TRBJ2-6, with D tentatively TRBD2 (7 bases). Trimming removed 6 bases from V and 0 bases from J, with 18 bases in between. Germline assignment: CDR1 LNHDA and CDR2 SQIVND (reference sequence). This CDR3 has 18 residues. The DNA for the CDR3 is TGTGCCAGTAGGCTGGGGAGGGGGGTCCCCTCTGGGGCCAACGTCCTGACTTTC. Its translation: CASRLGRGVPSGANVLTF. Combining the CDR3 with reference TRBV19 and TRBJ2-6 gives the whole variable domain DGGITQSPKYLFRKEGQNVTLSCEQNLNHDAMYWYRQDPGQGLRLIYYSQIVNDFQKGDIAEGYSVSREKKESFPLTVTSAQKNPTAFYLCASRLGRGVPSGANVLTFGAGSRLTVL.

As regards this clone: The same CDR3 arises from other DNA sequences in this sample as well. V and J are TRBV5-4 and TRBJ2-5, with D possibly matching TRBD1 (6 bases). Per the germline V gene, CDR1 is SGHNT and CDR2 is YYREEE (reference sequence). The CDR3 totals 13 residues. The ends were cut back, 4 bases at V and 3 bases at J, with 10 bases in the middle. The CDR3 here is CASSLDRKETQYF. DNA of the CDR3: TGTGCCAGCAGCCTCGACAGGAAAGAGACCCAGTACTTC. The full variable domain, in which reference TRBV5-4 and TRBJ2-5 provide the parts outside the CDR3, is ETGVTQSPTHLIKTRGQQVTLRCSSQSGHNTVSWYQQALGQGPQFIFQYYREEENGRGNFPPRFSGLQFPNYSSELNVNALELDDSALYLCASSLDRKETQYFGPGTRLLVL.

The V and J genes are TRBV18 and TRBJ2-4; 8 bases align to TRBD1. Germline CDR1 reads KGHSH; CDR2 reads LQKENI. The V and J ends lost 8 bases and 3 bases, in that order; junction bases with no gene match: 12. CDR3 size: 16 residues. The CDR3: CASPRGQGGVKNIQYF. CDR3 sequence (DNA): TGTGCCAGCCCTCGCGGACAGGGTGGAGTCAAAAACATTCAGTACTTC. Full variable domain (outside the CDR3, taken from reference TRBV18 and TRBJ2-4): NAGVMQNPRHLVRRRGQEARLRCSPMKGHSHVYWYRQLPEEGLKFMVYLQKENIIDESGMPKERFSAEFPKEGPSILRIQQVVRGDSAAYFCASPRGQGGVKNIQYFGAGTRLSVL.

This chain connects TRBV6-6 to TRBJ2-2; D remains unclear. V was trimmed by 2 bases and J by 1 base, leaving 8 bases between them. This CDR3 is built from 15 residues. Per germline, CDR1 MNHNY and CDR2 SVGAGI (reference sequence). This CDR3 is CASSYDNRNTGELFF. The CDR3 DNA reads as TGTGCCAGCAGTTACGACAATAGGAACACCGGGGAGCTGTTTTTT.

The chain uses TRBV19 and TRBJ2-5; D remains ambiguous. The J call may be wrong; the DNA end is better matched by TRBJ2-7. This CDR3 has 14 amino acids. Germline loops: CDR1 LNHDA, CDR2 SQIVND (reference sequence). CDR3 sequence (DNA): TGTGCCAGTAGTATAGCAGGTTTGGGGTACGAGCAGTACTTC. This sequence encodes CASSIAGLGYEQYF.

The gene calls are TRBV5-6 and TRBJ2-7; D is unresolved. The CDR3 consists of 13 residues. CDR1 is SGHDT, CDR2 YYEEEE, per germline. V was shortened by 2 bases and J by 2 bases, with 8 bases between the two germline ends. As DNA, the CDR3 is TGTGCCAGCAGCTTTCTTGGAACCTACGAGCAGTACTTC. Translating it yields CASSFLGTYEQYF.

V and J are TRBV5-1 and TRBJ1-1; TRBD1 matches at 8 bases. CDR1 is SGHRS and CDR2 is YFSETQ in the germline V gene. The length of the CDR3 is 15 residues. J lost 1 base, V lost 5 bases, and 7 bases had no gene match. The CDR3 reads CASSGGTGRNTEAFF. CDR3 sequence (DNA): TGCGCCAGCAGTGGGGGGACAGGAAGGAACACTGAAGCTTTCTTT.

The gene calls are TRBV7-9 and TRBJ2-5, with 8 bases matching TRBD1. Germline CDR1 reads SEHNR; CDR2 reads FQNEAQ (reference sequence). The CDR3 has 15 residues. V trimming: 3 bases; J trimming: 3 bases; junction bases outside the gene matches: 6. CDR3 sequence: CASSFWTGSKETQYF. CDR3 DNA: TGTGCCAGCAGCTTTTGGACAGGGTCTAAAGAGACCCAGTACTTC.

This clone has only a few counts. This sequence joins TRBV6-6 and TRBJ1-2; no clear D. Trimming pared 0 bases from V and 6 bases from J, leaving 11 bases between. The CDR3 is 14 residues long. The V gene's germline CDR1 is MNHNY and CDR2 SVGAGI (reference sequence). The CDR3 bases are TGTGCCAGCAGTTACTCGGAGGGTAGCAATGGCTACACCTTC. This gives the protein CASSYSEGSNGYTF.

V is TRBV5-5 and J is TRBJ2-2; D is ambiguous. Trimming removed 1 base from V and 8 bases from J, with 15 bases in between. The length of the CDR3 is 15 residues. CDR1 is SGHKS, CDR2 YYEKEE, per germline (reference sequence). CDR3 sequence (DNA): TGTGCCAGCAGCTTGATAGACTCCCCTAGGGGGGAGCTGTTTTTT. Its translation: CASSLIDSPRGELFF.

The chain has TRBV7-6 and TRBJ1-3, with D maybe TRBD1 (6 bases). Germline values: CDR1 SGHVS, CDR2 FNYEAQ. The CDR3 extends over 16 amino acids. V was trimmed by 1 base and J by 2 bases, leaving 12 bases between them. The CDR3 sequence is CASSLERQVTGNTIYF. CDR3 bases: TGTGCCAGCAGCTTAGAAAGACAGGTCACTGGAAACACCATATATTTT.

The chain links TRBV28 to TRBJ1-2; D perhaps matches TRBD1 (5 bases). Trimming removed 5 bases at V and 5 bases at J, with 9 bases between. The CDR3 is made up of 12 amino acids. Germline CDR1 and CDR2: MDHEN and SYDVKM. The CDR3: CASSNGQYGYTF. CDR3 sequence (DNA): TGTGCCAGCAGTAACGGACAATATGGCTACACCTTC.

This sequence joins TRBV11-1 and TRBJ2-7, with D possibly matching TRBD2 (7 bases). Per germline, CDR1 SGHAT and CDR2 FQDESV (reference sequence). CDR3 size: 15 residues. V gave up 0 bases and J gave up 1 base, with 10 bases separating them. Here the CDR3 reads CASSLAGGPSYEQYF. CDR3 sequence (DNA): TGTGCCAGCAGCTTAGCGGGGGGGCCTTCCTACGAGCAGTACTTC.

CDR3 coding DNA: TGTGCCAGCAGCCGAAACCCAAGCGGACAGGGGCTCGCTAACTATGGCTACACCTTC. Translation gives CASSRNPSGQGLANYGYTF. The chain couples TRBV7-8 to TRBJ1-2; the match to TRBD1 covers 9 bases. The V gene's germline CDR1 is SGHVS and CDR2 FQNEAQ. The trim removed 5 bases at V and 0 bases at J, leaving 16 bases unmatched. The CDR3 runs to 19 residues. Using reference TRBV7-8 and TRBJ1-2 for the parts outside the CDR3, the full variable domain is GAGVSQSPRYKVAKRGQDVALRCDPISGHVSLFWYQQALGQGPEFLTYFQNEAQLDKSGLPSDRFFAERPEGSVSTLKIQRTQQEDSAVYLCASSRNPSGQGLANYGYTFGSGTRLTVV.

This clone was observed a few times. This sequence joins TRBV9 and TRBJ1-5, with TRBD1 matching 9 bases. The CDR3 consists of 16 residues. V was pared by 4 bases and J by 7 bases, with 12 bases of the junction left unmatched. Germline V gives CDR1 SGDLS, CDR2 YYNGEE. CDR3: CASSFIPGTGSQPQHF. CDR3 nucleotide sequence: TGTGCCAGCAGCTTCATTCCCGGGACAGGGAGCCAGCCCCAGCATTTT.

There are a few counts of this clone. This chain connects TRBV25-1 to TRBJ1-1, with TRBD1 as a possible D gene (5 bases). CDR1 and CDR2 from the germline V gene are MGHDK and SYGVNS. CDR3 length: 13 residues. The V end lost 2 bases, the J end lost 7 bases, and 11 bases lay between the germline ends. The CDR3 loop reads CASSEAYGGEAFF. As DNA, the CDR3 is TGTGCCAGCAGTGAAGCTTATGGGGGTGAAGCTTTCTTT.

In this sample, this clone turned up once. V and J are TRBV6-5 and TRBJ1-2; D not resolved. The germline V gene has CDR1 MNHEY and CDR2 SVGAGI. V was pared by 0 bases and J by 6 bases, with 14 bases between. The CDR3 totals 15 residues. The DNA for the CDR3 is TGTGCCAGCAGTTACTCGAATCGGGGAAACCATGGCTACACCTTC. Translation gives CASSYSNRGNHGYTF.

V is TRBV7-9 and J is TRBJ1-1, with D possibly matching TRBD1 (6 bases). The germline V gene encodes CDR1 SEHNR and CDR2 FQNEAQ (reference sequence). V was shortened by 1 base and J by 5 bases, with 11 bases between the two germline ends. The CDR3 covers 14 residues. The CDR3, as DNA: TGTGCCAGCAGCTTAGTACAGGGCGGGACTGAAGCTTTCTTT. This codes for CASSLVQGGTEAFF. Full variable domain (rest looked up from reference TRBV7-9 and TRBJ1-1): DTGVSQNPRHKITKRGQNVTFRCDPISEHNRLYWYRQTLGQGPEFLTYFQNEAQLEKSRLLSDRFSAERPKGSFSTLEIQRTEQGDSAMYLCASSLVQGGTEAFFGQGTRLTVV.

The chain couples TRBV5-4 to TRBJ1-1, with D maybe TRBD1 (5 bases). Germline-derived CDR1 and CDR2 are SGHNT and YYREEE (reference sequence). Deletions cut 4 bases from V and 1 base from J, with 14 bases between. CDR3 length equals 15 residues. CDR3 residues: CASSPVAGTNTEAFF. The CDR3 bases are TGTGCCAGCAGCCCGGTCGCGGGGACGAACACTGAAGCTTTCTTT.